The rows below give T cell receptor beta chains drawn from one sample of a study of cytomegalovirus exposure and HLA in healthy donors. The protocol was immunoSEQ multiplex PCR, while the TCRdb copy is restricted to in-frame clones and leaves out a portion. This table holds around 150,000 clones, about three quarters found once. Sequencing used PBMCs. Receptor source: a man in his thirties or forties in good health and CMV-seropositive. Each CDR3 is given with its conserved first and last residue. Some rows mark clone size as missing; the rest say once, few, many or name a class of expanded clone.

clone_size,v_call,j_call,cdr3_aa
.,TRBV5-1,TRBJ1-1,CASSWDRNTEAFF
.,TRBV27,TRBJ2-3,CASSEPAGGSDTQYF
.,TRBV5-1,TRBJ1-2,CASSEGGDGYTF
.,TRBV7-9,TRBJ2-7,CASSLGDRGYEQYF
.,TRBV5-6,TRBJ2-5,CASSLESLAELQETQYF
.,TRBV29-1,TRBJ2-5,CSVGSGEETQYF
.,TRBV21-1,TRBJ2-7,CASSKETKLGLIYEQYF
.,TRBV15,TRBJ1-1,CATSRGETEAFF
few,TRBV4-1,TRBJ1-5,CASSQAVRDRGPPQPQHF
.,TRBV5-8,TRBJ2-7,CASSFRDNSYEQYF
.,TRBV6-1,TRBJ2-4,CASSEALPRAFTPKNIQYF
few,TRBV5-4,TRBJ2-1,CASSLTSGSYNEQFF
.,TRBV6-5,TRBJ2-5,CASSYGEGETQYF
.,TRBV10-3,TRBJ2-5,CAISEGLAGTQETQYF
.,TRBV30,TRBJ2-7,CAWSMTSGREEQYF
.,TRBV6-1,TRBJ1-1,CASRTGGFTEAFF
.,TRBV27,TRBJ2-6,CASSLGGPFSGANVLTF
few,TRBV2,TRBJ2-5,CASRETSDETQYF
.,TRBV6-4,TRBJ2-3,CASSEGTSGTDTQYF
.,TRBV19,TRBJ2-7,CASSIGLAGNSYEQYF
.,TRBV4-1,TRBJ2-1,CASSQAYSGRTPSSYNEQFF
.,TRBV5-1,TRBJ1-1,CASSFDSKRNTEAFF
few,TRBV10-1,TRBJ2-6,CASSEPGQGPSFCGANVLTF
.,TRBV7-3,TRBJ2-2,CASSTIRGTGELFF
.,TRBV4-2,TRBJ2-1,CASSQDSGESSYNEQFF
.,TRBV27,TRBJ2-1,CASSFRYNEQFF
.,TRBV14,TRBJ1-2,CASSEDIYGYTF
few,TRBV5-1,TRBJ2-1,CASSLRAGGSDEQFF
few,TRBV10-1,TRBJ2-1,CASSESVAGLSYNEQFF
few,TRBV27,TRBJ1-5,CASSLNNLGRQPQHF
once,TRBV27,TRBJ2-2,CASSTHGGGPTGELFF
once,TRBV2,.,CASTRAGGSSYEQYF
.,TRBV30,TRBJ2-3,CAWSVGLTSGRADTQYF
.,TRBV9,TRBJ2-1,CASSASGTYNEQFF
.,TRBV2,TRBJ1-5,CASKTGYSNQPQHF
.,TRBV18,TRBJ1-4,CASSPTGAGEKLFF
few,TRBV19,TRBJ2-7,CASSIVGREKYF
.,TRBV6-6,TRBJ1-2,CASSYADRGHDGYTF
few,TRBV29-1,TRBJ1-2,CSGGEDYGYTF
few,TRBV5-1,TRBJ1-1,CASSIRGDTEAFF
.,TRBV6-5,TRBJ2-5,CASSPVIAGLETQYF
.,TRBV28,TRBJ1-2,CASSKVPAPGGYTF
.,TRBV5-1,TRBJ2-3,CASSLGYTADTQYF
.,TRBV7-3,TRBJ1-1,CASSLNGPNTEAFF
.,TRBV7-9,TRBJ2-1,CASSFDWNEQFF
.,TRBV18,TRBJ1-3,CASSPKQGAPSGNTIYF
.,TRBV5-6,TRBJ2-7,CASSLASGRPNYEQYF
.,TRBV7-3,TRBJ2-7,CASSPLPASGMSEQYF
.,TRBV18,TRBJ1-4,CASSPSGGEKLFF
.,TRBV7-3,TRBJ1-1,CASSLGAGNTEAFF